These 5 T cell receptor beta chains were sequenced from one sample in a study of T cell repertoires in cytomegalovirus infection. MiXCR was run by TCRdb on the reads, yielding one entry per CDR3 protein. The sample lists some 390,000 distinct CDR3 sequences; 15% to 20% were seen once. The sample comprised PBMCs. The receptors were gathered from a human donor in good health (CMV status not recorded). Some clones in this sample may be carry-over from other donors' samples.

This clonotype was seen only a few times. The J gene is TRBJ2-1, the V gene TRBV4-2; 12 nucleotides match TRBD1. The CDR3 runs to 16 residues. Trimming removed 1 base from V and 8 bases from J; junction bases left unmatched: 6. Germline-derived CDR1 and CDR2 are LGHNA and YNFKEQ. This chain's CDR3 is CASSQGQGQGADEQFF. CDR3 coding DNA: TGTGCCAGCAGCCAAGGTCAGGGACAGGGGGCCGATGAGCAGTTCTTC.

This clonotype was detected a few times. The chain is built from TRBV20-1 and TRBJ1-1; D may be TRBD1 (5 bases). The CDR3 is made up of 15 amino acids. V was trimmed by 0 bases and J by 0 bases, leaving 11 bases between them. The germline V gene encodes CDR1 DFQATT and CDR2 SNEGSKA (reference sequence). This CDR3 reads CSARDSGGMNTEAFF. The CDR3, as DNA: TGCAGTGCTAGAGATTCGGGGGGGATGAACACTGAAGCTTTCTTT.

This clonotype has only a few counts. The rearrangement uses TRBV4-3 and TRBJ1-6; the D is unclear. Trimming removed 1 base at V and 2 bases at J, with 15 bases between. CDR1 is LGHNA and CDR2 is YSLEER in the germline V gene. CDR3 length: 18 residues. In DNA form, the CDR3 reads TGCGCCAGCAGCCAAGGATTGCAGCGTGGTACCTATAATTCACCCCTCCACTTT. Protein product: CASSQGLQRGTYNSPLHF.

This clonotype was detected only a few times. The V and J genes are TRBV5-1 and TRBJ2-3; no firm D call. The length of the CDR3 is 13 residues. V was shortened by 1 base and J by 4 bases, with 7 bases between the two germline ends. Germline V gene lookup returns CDR1 SGHRS and CDR2 YFSETQ. DNA of the CDR3: TGCGCCAGCAGCTTGATGGAAGCAGATACGCAGTATTTT. Its translation: CASSLMEADTQYF.

As DNA, the CDR3 is TGTGCCAGCAGACCCGGGAGTTGGACAGATACGCAGTATTTT. Protein: CASRPGSWTDTQYF. V and J are TRBV2 and TRBJ2-3; TRBD2 is a possible D gene (6 bases). Trimming stripped 6 bases from V and 3 bases from J, with 13 bases between. Germline-derived CDR1 and CDR2 are SNHLY and FYNNEI. CDR3 length: 14 residues.